This T cell receptor beta chain was captured in a study of technical replicates of blood from several donors. V was shortened by 11 bases and J by 2 bases, with 14 bases between the two germline ends. In germline, CDR1 is LNHDA, CDR2 SQIVND (reference sequence). The CDR3 length is 13 residues. Repertoires were generated with immunoSEQ multiplex PCR, while TCRdb's copy carries only in-frame clones and drops some. This sample has 75,000 to 100,000 clones, with about 95% found just once. The V call is TRBV19, the J call TRBJ2-3; D possibly corresponds to TRBD1 (6 bases). This clonotype was obtained from a human donor in good health. The specimen was T cells isolated from PBMCs. The DNA of the CDR3 is TGTGCCGGCTCCTCAGGGGCCACAGATACGCAGTATTTT. This gives the protein CAGSSGATDTQYF.